These 21 T cell receptor beta chains came from one sample sequenced in a study of blood T cell repertoires in COVID-19. The method was immunoSEQ multiplex PCR; TCRdb's version includes in-frame clones alone and lacks a portion of them. The sample lists about 350,000 clones, more than 85% occurring once. Material for sequencing was PBMCs or T cells enriched from blood (not recorded which). The receptors stem from a woman aged 25 to 39 who had recovered from COVID-19.

The chain joins TRBV5-1 to TRBJ2-1, with 14 nucleotides matching TRBD2. CDR3 length: 19 amino acids. With 3 bases clipped from V and 4 bases from J, the junction kept 12 bases outside the gene matches. CDR1 is SGHRS and CDR2 is YFSETQ in the germline V gene. CDR3 nucleotides: TGCGCCAGCAGCTCAACCGGGACTAGCGGGAGCCTAGGGTACAATGAGCAGTTCTTC. This translates into CASSSTGTSGSLGYNEQFF.

The chain recombines TRBV4-1 with TRBJ2-5; the D is unclear. This CDR3 comprises 15 residues. CDR1 MGHRA and CDR2 YSYEKL come from the germline V gene. V dropped 0 bases and J dropped 0 bases, with 8 bases sitting between them. The CDR3 DNA reads as TGCGCCAGCAGCCAAGATACATTGTACCAAGAGACCCAGTACTTC. Translating gives CASSQDTLYQETQYF.

V gene TRBV2 combines with J gene TRBJ2-1, with 7 bases lining up with TRBD2. The V segment lost 1 base and the J segment 3 bases; nucleotides outside the gene matches: 6. This CDR3 region has 16 residues. Germline assignment: CDR1 SNHLY and CDR2 FYNNEI. Here the CDR3 reads CASSEVSGPLYNEQFF. The CDR3 DNA reads as TGTGCCAGCAGTGAAGTTAGCGGGCCCCTCTACAATGAGCAGTTCTTC.

The sample holds one count of this clone. CDR3 DNA sequence: TGCAGCGTTGAAGATCCTCAGGGTGACGGCTTATATGGCTACACCTTC. Its translation is CSVEDPQGDGLYGYTF. V and J are TRBV29-1 and TRBJ1-2, with D possibly TRBD1 on 5 matching bases. This CDR3 is 16 amino acids long. V was trimmed by 0 bases and J by 5 bases, leaving 19 bases between them. The germline gives CDR1 SQVTM, CDR2 ANQGSEA.

CDR3 sequence (DNA): TGTGCCAGTAAAGTAGCGGGAGGCCACGAGCAGTACTTC. Translated, it gives CASKVAGGHEQYF. V gene TRBV19 combines with J gene TRBJ2-7; TRBD2 agrees at 10 bases. Germline CDR1 is LNHDA and CDR2 is SQIVND (reference sequence). The CDR3 covers 13 residues. The ends lost 7 bases at V and 5 bases at J; junction bases unmatched: 5.

V gene TRBV9 combines with J gene TRBJ2-1; 10 positions agree with TRBD2. The CDR3 loop spans 14 amino acids. V trimming: 3 bases; J trimming: 7 bases; junction bases outside the gene matches: 4. Germline loops: CDR1 SGDLS, CDR2 YYNGEE. CDR3 amino acids: CASSGRTSGNEQFF. The DNA for the CDR3 is TGTGCCAGCAGCGGACGGACTAGCGGTAATGAGCAGTTCTTC.

The sample holds a few counts of this clone. The V call is TRBV28, the J call TRBJ2-3; TRBD1 matches at 7 bases. J gave up 3 bases and V 5 bases, and 8 bases lay outside the gene matches. The CDR3 spans 15 residues. Germline values: CDR1 MDHEN, CDR2 SYDVKM. The CDR3 DNA reads TGTGCCAGCAGTCCTCCGGACAGGTTAACAGATACGCAGTATTTT. Encoded protein: CASSPPDRLTDTQYF.

Note on this clone: Additional DNA sequences in this sample encode the identical CDR3. The chain combines TRBV19 with TRBJ2-1, with 10 positions matching TRBD1. The V gene's germline CDR1 is LNHDA and CDR2 SQIVND (reference sequence). V shed 3 bases, J shed 7 bases, and the junction held 3 bases outside the gene matches. The CDR3 length is 14 residues. CDR3 nucleotides: TGTGCCAGTAGTATCCGGGACAGGGGAAATGAGCAGTTCTTC. Amino acids: CASSIRDRGNEQFF.

The CDR3 loop is CASSLGQGKVEKLFF. DNA for the CDR3: TGCGCCAGCAGCTTGGGACAGGGCAAGGTAGAAAAACTGTTTTTT. The V gene is TRBV5-1, the J gene TRBJ1-4; 7 bases match TRBD1. The CDR3 runs to 15 residues. From germline, CDR1 is SGHRS and CDR2 YFSETQ. J lost 8 bases, V lost 0 bases, and 7 bases had no gene match.

This chain links TRBV6-5 with TRBJ2-7, with TRBD1 as a possible D gene (6 bases). Germline V CDR1 and CDR2: MNHEY, SVGAGI. V lost 5 bases and J 3 bases, leaving 11 bases between the germline ends. The CDR3 consists of 13 residues. The DNA for the CDR3 is TGTGCCAGCAGTACCCAACAGGGCTACGAGCAGTACTTC. This encodes CASSTQQGYEQYF.

This clone showed up just once. The chain is built from TRBV28 and TRBJ2-7, with D unclear. Germline CDR1 reads MDHEN; CDR2 reads SYDVKM. Trimming cost V 5 bases and J 3 bases, with 5 bases left between them. The CDR3 extends over 11 amino acids. For the CDR3, the DNA is TGTGCCAGCAGTCCCAACTACGAGCAGTACTTC. Translated, it gives CASSPNYEQYF.

The chain combines TRBV18 with TRBJ1-3, with a possible D match to TRBD1 (6 bases). Trimming shortened V by 4 bases and J by 2 bases, and 9 bases separated the two germline ends. The CDR3 totals 14 residues. Per germline, CDR1 KGHSH and CDR2 LQKENI. Here the CDR3 DNA reads TGTGCCAGCTCACTACAGGGAACTGGAAACACCATATATTTT. It is translated as CASSLQGTGNTIYF.

The chain joins TRBV28 to TRBJ1-3, with D unclear. Per germline, CDR1 MDHEN and CDR2 SYDVKM. The CDR3 loop spans 11 amino acids. CDR3 in amino acids: CAVGDGNTIYF. As DNA, the CDR3 is TGTGCAGTCGGGGATGGAAACACCATATATTTT.

This rearrangement joins TRBV11-1 to TRBJ2-1; D perhaps matches TRBD2 (5 bases). This CDR3 spans 15 amino acids. With 5 bases removed from V and 1 base from J, the gap between germline ends came to 12 bases. Per the germline V gene, CDR1 is SGHAT and CDR2 is FQDESV (reference sequence). In nucleotides, the CDR3 is TGTGCCAGCAGCAATCTAGCCGCGTCCTACAATGAGCAGTTCTTC. It translates to CASSNLAASYNEQFF.

The gene calls are TRBV5-1 and TRBJ2-7; TRBD2 matches 14 bases. Germline assignment: CDR1 SGHRS and CDR2 YFSETQ. CDR3 size: 15 residues. V trimming: 10 bases; J trimming: 0 bases; junction bases outside the gene matches: 6. This chain's CDR3 is CASGTSGGISYEQYF. The DNA of the CDR3 is TGCGCCTCCGGGACTAGCGGGGGTATCTCCTACGAGCAGTACTTC.

The rearrangement uses TRBV18 and TRBJ1-2, with TRBD1 as a possible D gene (5 bases). From germline, CDR1 is KGHSH and CDR2 LQKENI. CDR3 size: 14 residues. The V and J ends lost 2 bases and 9 bases respectively, with 16 bases between them. The DNA for the CDR3 is TGTGCCAGCTCACCAGGTCGGCAGGGCCAAAGCTACACCTTC. This gives the protein CASSPGRQGQSYTF.

This clone was detected a few times. The chain couples TRBV5-1 to TRBJ1-1; TRBD1 might be the D (6 bases). Trimming took 0 bases from V and 2 from J, leaving 11 bases between them. The CDR3 has 15 amino acids. Per the germline V gene, CDR1 is SGHRS and CDR2 is YFSETQ. CDR3 DNA: TGCGCCAGCAGCTTGGTTCGGGGGGCTAACACTGAAGCTTTCTTT. It specifies CASSLVRGANTEAFF.

V gene TRBV5-5 combines with J gene TRBJ1-1; 7 bases match TRBD1. The CDR3 totals 14 residues. After removal of 2 bases from V and 4 bases from J, the junction contained 5 bases not matched to a gene. The germline CDR1 and CDR2 sequences are SGHKS and YYEKEE (reference sequence). The CDR3 DNA reads as TGTGCCAGCAGCTTACAGGGGATTGGCACTGAAGCTTTCTTT. This encodes CASSLQGIGTEAFF.

In its sample, this clone was seen a few times. This chain connects TRBV11-2 to TRBJ1-2, with 7 bases aligning to TRBD1. There are 14 residues in the CDR3. The ends lost 3 bases at V and 1 base at J; junction bases unmatched: 2. Germline V lookup: CDR1 SGHAT, CDR2 FQNNGV. CDR3 region: CASSFTGDNYGYTF. CDR3 nucleotides: TGTGCCAGCAGCTTCACAGGGGATAACTATGGCTACACCTTC.

V usage is TRBV7-8 and J usage is TRBJ2-7; D might be TRBD1 (6 bases). Germline V gene sequence: CDR1 SGHVS, CDR2 FQNEAQ. With 5 bases removed from V and 7 bases from J, the gap between germline ends came to 21 bases. CDR3 length equals 15 residues. The CDR3 bases are TGTGCCAGCAGCCCTACCTACGACAGGCTTTCGGAGCAGTACTTC. Translated: CASSPTYDRLSEQYF.

The J gene is TRBJ2-7, the V gene TRBV7-9; 13 nucleotides align to TRBD2. The V gene's germline CDR1 is SEHNR and CDR2 FQNEAQ (reference sequence). This CDR3 is built from 17 residues. Trimming cost V 5 bases and J 0 bases; bases outside gene matches: 7. The CDR3 here is CASSLTSGRTSSYEQYF. In nucleotides, the CDR3 is TGTGCCAGCAGCCTGACTAGCGGGAGGACGAGCTCCTACGAGCAGTACTTC.